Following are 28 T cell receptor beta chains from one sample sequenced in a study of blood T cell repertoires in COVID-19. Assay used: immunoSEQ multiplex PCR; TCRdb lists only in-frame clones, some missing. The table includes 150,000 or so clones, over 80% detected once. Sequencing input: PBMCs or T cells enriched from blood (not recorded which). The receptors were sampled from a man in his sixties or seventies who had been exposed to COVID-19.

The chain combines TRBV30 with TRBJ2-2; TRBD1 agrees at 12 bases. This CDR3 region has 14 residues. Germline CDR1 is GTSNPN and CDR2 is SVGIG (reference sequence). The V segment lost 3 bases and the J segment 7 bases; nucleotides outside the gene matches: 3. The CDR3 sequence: CAWSRDRGHGELFF. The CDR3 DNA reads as TGTGCCTGGAGCCGGGACAGGGGGCACGGGGAGCTGTTTTTT. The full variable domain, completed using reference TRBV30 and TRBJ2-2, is SQTIHQWPATLVQPVGSPLSLECTVEGTSNPNLYWYRQAAGRGLQLLFYSVGIGQISSEVPQNLSASRPQDRQFILSSKKLLLSDSGFYLCAWSRDRGHGELFFGEGSRLTVL.

The CDR3 DNA follows: TGTGCCTGGGACAGGGAGTCACCCCTCCACTTT. Encoded protein: CAWDRESPLHF. The chain couples TRBV30 to TRBJ1-6, with 7 bases fitting TRBD1. Germline V CDR1 and CDR2: GTSNPN, SVGIG (reference sequence). Trimming at V came to 5 bases and at J to 10 bases, leaving 2 bases not matched to a gene. The CDR3 contains 11 residues.

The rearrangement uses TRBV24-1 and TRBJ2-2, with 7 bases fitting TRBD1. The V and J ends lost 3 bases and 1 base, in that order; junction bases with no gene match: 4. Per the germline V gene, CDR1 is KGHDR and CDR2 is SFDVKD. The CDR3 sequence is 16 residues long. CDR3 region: CATSDPRTGNTGELFF. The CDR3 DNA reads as TGTGCCACCAGTGATCCCCGGACAGGGAACACCGGGGAGCTGTTTTTT.

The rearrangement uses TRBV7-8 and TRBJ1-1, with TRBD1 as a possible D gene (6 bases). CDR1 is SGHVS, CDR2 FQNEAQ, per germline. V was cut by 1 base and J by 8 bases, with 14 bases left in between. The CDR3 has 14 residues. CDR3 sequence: CASSLGGGHQEAFF. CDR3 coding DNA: TGTGCCAGCAGCTTAGGCGGGGGGCATCAAGAAGCTTTCTTT.

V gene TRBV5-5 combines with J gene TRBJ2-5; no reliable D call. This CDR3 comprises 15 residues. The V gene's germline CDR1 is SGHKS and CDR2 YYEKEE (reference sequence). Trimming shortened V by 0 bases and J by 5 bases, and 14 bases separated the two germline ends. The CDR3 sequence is CASSLAGSTTETQYF. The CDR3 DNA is TGTGCCAGCAGCTTGGCCGGGTCTACTACGGAGACCCAGTACTTC.

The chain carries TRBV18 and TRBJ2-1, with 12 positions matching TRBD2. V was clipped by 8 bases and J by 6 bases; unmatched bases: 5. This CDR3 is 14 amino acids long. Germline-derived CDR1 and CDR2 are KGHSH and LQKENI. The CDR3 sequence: CASTLAGGVNEQFF. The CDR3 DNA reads TGTGCCAGCACACTAGCGGGGGGCGTCAATGAGCAGTTCTTC.

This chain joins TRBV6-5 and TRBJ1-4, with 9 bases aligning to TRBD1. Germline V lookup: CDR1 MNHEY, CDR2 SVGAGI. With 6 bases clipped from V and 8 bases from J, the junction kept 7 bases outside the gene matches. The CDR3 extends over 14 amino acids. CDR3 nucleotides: TGTGCCAGCAGCACAGGGGGCGTAGGAGAAAAACTGTTTTTT. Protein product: CASSTGGVGEKLFF.

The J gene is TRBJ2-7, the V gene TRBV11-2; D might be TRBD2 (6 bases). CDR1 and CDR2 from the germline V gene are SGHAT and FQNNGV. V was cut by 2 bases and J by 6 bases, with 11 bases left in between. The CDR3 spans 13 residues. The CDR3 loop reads CASSLIGGGEQYF. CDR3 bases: TGTGCCAGCAGCTTAATCGGGGGAGGCGAGCAGTACTTC.

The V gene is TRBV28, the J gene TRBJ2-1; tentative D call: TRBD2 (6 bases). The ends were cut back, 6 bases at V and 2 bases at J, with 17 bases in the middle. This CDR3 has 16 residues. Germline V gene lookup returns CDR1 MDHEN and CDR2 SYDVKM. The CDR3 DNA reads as TGTGCCAGCAGGTCGGGGACTCCACCAACCTACAATGAGCAGTTCTTC. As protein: CASRSGTPPTYNEQFF.

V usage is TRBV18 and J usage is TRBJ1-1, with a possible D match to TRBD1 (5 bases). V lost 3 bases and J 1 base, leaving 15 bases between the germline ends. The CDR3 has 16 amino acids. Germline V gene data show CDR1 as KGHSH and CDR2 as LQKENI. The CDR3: CASSPSQGGKNTEAFF. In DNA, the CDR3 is TGTGCCAGCTCACCCTCCCAGGGAGGAAAGAACACTGAAGCTTTCTTT.

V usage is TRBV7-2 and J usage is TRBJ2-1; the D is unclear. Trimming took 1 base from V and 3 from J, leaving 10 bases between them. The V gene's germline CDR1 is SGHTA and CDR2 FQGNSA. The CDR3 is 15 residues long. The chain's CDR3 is CASSLGPRVYNEQFF. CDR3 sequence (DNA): TGTGCCAGCAGCTTAGGACCTAGAGTCTACAATGAGCAGTTCTTC.

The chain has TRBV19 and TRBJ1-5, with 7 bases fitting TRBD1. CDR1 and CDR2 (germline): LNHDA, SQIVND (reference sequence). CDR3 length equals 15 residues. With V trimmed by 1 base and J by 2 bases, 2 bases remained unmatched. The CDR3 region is CASSIGQGGNQPQHF. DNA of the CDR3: TGTGCCAGTAGTATAGGACAGGGTGGCAATCAGCCCCAGCATTTT.

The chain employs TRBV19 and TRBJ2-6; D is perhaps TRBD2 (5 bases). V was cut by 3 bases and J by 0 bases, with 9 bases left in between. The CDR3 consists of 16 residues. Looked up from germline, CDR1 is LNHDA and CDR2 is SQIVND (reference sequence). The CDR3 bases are TGTGCCAGTAGTATCTCCGGACTCTCTGGGGCCAACGTCCTGACTTTC. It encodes CASSISGLSGANVLTF.

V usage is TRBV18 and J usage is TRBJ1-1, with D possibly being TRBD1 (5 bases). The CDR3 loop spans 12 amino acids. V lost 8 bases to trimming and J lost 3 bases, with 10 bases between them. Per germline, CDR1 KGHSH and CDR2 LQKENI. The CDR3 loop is CASRRGDTEAFF. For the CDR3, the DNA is TGTGCCAGCCGCCGGGGGGACACTGAAGCTTTCTTT.

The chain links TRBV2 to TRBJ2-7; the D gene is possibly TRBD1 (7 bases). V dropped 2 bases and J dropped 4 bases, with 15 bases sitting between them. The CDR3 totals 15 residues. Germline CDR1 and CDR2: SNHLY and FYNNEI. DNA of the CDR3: TGTGCCAGCAGTGAAACGGCGGGACAGATTTACGAGCAGTACTTC. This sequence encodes CASSETAGQIYEQYF. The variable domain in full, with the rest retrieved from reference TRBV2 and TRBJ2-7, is EPEVTQTPSHQVTQMGQEVILRCVPISNHLYFYWYRQILGQKVEFLVSFYNNEISEKSEIFDDQFSVERPDGSNFTLKIRSTKLEDSAMYFCASSETAGQIYEQYFGPGTRLTVT.

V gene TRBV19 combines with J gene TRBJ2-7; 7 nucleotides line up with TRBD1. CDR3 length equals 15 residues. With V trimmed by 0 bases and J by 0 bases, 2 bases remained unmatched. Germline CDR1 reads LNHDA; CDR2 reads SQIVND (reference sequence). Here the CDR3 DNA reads TGTGCCAGTAGTATAGACGGGACAGCCTCCTACGAGCAGTACTTC. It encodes CASSIDGTASYEQYF.

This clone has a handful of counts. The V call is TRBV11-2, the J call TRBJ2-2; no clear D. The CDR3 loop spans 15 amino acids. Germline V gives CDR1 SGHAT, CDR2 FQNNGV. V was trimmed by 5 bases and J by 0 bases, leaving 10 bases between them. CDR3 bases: TGTGCCAGCAGCCAACGGCGGTCGAACACCGGGGAGCTGTTTTTT. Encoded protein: CASSQRRSNTGELFF.

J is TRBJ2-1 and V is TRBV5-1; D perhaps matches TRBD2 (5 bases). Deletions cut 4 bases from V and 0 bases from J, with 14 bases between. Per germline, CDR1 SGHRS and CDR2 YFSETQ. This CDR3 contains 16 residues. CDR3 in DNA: TGCGCCAGCAGCCCGGAGGCGGCTAGCTCCTACAATGAGCAGTTCTTC. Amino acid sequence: CASSPEAASSYNEQFF.

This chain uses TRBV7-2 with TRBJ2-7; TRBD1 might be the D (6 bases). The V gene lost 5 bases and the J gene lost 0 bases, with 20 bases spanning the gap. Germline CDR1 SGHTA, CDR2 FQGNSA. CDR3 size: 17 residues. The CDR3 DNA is TGTGCCAGCAGCGTTGCTACAGGGATGACCAGCTCCTACGAGCAGTACTTC. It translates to CASSVATGMTSSYEQYF. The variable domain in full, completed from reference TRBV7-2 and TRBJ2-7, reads GAGVSQSPSNKVTEKGKDVELRCDPISGHTALYWYRQSLGQGLEFLIYFQGNSAPDKSGLPSDRFSAERTGGSVSTLTIQRTQQEDSAVYLCASSVATGMTSSYEQYFGPGTRLTVT.

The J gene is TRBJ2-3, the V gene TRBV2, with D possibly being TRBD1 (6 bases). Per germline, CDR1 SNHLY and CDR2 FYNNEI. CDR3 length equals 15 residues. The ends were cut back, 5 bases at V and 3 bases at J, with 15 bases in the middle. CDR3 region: CASSSSRGRTDTQYF. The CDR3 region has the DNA TGTGCCAGCAGTAGTTCCAGGGGAAGGACAGATACGCAGTATTTT.

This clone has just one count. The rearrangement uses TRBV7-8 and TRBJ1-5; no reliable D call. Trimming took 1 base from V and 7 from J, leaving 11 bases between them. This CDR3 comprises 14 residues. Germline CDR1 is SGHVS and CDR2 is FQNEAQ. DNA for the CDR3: TGTGCCAGCAGCTTAGTTCTTGCGGGGCAGCCCCAGCATTTT. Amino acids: CASSLVLAGQPQHF.

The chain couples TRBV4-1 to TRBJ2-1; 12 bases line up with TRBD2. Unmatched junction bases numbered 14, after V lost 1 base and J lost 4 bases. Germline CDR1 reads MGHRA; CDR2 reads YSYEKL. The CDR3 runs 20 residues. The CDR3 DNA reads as TGCGCCAGCAGCCAAGCCGTCAGGGCTAGCGGGGGGGCCGGATACAATGAGCAGTTCTTC. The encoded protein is CASSQAVRASGGAGYNEQFF.

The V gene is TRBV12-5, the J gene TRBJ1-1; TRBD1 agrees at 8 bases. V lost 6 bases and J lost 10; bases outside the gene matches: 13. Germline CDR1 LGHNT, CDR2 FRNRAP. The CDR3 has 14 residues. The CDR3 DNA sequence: TGTGCTAGTGGACTGCAGGGGGCAGGGCCGGGAGCTTTCTTT. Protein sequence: CASGLQGAGPGAFF.

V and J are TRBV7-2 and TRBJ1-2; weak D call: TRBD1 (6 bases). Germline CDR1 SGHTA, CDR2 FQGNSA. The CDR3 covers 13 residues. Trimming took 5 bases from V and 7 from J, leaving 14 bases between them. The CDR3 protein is CASSITGLRGYTF. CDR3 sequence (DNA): TGTGCCAGCAGCATTACAGGGCTCCGTGGCTACACCTTC.

The CDR3 DNA follows: TGCGCCAGCAGCTCCCGGGGGACTAGCGGGGGTTACAATGAGCAGTTCTTC. Translation: CASSSRGTSGGYNEQFF. The chain carries TRBV5-1 and TRBJ2-1; TRBD2 matches at 14 bases. From germline, CDR1 is SGHRS and CDR2 YFSETQ. The CDR3 runs to 17 residues. With 3 bases clipped from V and 4 bases from J, the junction kept 6 bases outside the gene matches.

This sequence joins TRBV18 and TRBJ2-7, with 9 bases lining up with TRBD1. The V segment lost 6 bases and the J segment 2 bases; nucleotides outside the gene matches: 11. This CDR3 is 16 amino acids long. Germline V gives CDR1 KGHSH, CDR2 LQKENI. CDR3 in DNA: TGTGCCAGCTCTCTTCAACCGGGACAGGGACCCTACGAGCAGTACTTC. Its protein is CASSLQPGQGPYEQYF.

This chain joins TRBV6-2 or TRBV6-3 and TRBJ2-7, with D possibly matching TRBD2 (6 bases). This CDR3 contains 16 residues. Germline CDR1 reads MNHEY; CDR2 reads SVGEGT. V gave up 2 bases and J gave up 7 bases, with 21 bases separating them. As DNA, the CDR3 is TGTGCCAGCAGTTACCCCGGGACTTTCGGGGGTGGAGAGCAGTACTTC. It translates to CASSYPGTFGGGEQYF.

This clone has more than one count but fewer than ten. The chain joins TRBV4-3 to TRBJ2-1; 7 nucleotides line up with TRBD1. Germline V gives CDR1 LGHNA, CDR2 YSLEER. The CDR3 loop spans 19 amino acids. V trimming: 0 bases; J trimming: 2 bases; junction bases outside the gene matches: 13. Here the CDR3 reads CASSQDTPRTGQTYNEQFF. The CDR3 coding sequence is TGCGCCAGCAGCCAAGACACCCCTAGGACAGGACAGACCTACAATGAGCAGTTCTTC.